The T cell receptor beta chain under discussion was sequenced for a study of technical replicates of blood from several donors. Here immunoSEQ multiplex PCR was the method, and the copy in TCRdb shows in-frame clones only, minus some. The sample holds more than 75,000 clones, roughly 90% seen once. J lost 8 bases, V lost 10 bases, and 5 bases had no gene match. In germline, CDR1 is MDHEN, CDR2 SYDVKM. The CDR3 covers 12 residues. This clonotype originated in a human donor in good health. Sequencing input: T cells isolated from PBMCs. The chain uses TRBV28 and TRBJ1-4; 9 bases map to TRBD1. The CDR3 is CATGQGKEKLFF. The CDR3 DNA follows: TGTGCCACGGGACAGGGCAAGGAAAAACTGTTTTTT. Together with reference TRBV28 and TRBJ1-4, the CDR3 gives the full variable domain: DVKVTQSSRYLVKRTGEKVFLECVQDMDHENMFWYRQDPGLGLRLIYFSYDVKMKEKGDIPEGYSVSREKKERFSLILESASTNQTSMYLCATGQGKEKLFFGSGTQLSVL.